Listed below are T cell receptor beta chains from one sample, sequenced in a study of T cell changes during pregnancy in multiple sclerosis. The method was immunoSEQ multiplex PCR; TCRdb's version includes in-frame clones alone and lacks a portion of them. The sample contains approximately 100,000 clones, around 90% of which appear only once. This material consisted of peripheral blood, taken in the second trimester of pregnancy. Receptors originate from a female donor with multiple sclerosis, enrolled in a pregnancy study. Each CDR3 is given with its conserved first and last residue. Fields, in order: J gene, V gene, CDR3 length, CDR3 protein.

j_gene: TRBJ2-1; v_gene: TRBV11-3; len: 16; CDR3aa: CASSPHTSGIRNEQFF
j_gene: TRBJ2-7; v_gene: TRBV7-6; len: 17; CDR3aa: CASSLRGLSTLPYEQYF
j_gene: TRBJ2-1; v_gene: TRBV4-2; len: 16; CDR3aa: CASSQVGGRAYNEQFF
j_gene: TRBJ2-7; v_gene: TRBV4-2; len: 18; CDR3aa: CASSQETPLAGVADEQYF
j_gene: TRBJ2-1; v_gene: TRBV5-1; len: 15; CDR3aa: CASSSGTQTYNEQFF
j_gene: TRBJ2-3; v_gene: TRBV5-5; len: 14; CDR3aa: CASRPAGHTDTQYF
j_gene: TRBJ1-1; v_gene: TRBV6-5; len: 16; CDR3aa: CASSYSRQIPIFEAFF
j_gene: TRBJ1-2; v_gene: TRBV19; len: 11; CDR3aa: CATQGAQGYTF
j_gene: TRBJ2-5; v_gene: TRBV4-1; len: 15; CDR3aa: CASSPQGGWQETQYF
j_gene: TRBJ2-1; v_gene: TRBV5-1; len: 16; CDR3aa: CASSDPSGSPYNEQFF
j_gene: TRBJ2-7; v_gene: TRBV28; len: 14; CDR3aa: CASSLPTGTYEQYF
j_gene: TRBJ2-1; v_gene: TRBV7-9; len: 15; CDR3aa: CASSPGTSGDNEQFF
j_gene: TRBJ1-3; v_gene: TRBV5-5; len: 15; CDR3aa: CASSFRIDSGNTIYF
j_gene: TRBJ2-1; v_gene: TRBV5-1; len: 17; CDR3aa: CASSLNPSGGSYNEQFF
j_gene: TRBJ2-6; v_gene: TRBV7-9; len: 15; CDR3aa: CASSPQGFGANVLTF
j_gene: TRBJ2-2; v_gene: TRBV4-1; len: 16; CDR3aa: CASSQVAGGNTGELFF
j_gene: TRBJ2-4; v_gene: TRBV9; len: 14; CDR3aa: CASSVGQRGNIQYF
j_gene: TRBJ1-2; v_gene: TRBV5-4; len: 14; CDR3aa: CASSSLGGRYGYTF
j_gene: TRBJ2-7; v_gene: TRBV5-8; len: 14; CDR3aa: CASSLVASAYEQYF
j_gene: TRBJ1-1; v_gene: TRBV6-5; len: 13; CDR3aa: CASSYSQGWGAFF
j_gene: TRBJ2-7; v_gene: TRBV6-1; len: 14; CDR3aa: CASSEQTGVYEQYF